The text below deals with one T cell receptor (beta chain). TCRdb's table, derived via immunoSEQ multiplex PCR, lists solely in-frame clones and lacks some. The table lists roughly 100,000 clones, about four fifths of them singletons. This sample is drawn from a study of control samples from healthy donors and cancer patients. The germline V gene encodes CDR1 LNHDA and CDR2 SQIVND (reference sequence). V was pared by 7 bases and J by 4 bases, with 13 bases between. The CDR3 totals 14 residues. The chain has TRBV19 and TRBJ1-4; D perhaps matches TRBD1 (5 bases). This TCR came from a woman aged 45-59 years in good health. The sequencing sample was made of blood. This CDR3 reads CASTLDSDNEKLFF. The CDR3 bases are TGTGCCAGTACCCTAGACAGTGATAATGAAAAACTGTTTTTT.